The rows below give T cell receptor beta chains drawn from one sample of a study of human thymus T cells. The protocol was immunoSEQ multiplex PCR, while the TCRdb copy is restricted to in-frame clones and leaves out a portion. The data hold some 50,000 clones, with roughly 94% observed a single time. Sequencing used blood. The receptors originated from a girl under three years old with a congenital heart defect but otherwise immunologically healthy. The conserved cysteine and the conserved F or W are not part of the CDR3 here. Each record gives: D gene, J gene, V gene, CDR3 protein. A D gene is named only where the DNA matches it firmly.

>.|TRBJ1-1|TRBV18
ASSKGEPSVPLPNTEAF
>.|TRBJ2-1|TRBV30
AADYSYNEQF
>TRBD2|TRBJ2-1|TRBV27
ASSSALAGGPYNEQF
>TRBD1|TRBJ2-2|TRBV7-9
ASSFQPDRGGNTGELF
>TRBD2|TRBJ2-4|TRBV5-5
ASSALAATTKNIQY
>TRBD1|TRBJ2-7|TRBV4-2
ASSQVGGAYEQY
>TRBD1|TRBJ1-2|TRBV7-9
ASSLEKTGEGYGYT
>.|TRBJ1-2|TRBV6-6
ASGEGRGSYGYT
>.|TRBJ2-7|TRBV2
ASKLYSTYEQY
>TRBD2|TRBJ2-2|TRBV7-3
ASSSASGRVTGELF
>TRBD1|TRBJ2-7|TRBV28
ASRDRPYEQY
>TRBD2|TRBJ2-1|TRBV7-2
ASSLAALAGGNNEQF
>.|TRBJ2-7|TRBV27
ASSLIRGTYEQY
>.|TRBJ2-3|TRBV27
ASSGTGIRPSSGDTQY
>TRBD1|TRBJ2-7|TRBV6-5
ASSTRQGAYEQY
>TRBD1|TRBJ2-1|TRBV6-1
ASSELRDRTKEQF
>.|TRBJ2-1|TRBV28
ASSLFPDSVEQF
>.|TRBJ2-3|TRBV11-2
ASSLEGQLTDTQY
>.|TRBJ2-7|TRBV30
AWSQPYEQY
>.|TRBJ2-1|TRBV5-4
ASSFSGSINEQF
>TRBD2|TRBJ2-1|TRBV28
ASSPLAGPSSYNEQF
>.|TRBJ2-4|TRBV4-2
ASSQDSPGRIAKNIQY
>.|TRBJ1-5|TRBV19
ASSVGRGVNNQPQH
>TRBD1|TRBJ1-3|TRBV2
ASSGQGAGNTIY
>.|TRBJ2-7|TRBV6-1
ASSGRGSLSYEQY
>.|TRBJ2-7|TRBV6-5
ASSYSLGGPTYEQY
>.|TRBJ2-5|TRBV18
ASSLRIPGPDQETQY
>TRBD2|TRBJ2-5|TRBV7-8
ASSLGLAGVGETQY
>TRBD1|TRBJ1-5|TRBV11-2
ASSFDRVGQPQH
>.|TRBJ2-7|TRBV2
ASTPDFGPKEQY
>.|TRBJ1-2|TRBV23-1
ASSQTGYGYT
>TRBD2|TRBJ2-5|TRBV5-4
ASSLEGTSGRETQY
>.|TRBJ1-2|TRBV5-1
ASSLYTNYGYT
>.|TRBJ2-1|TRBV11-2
ASSPLVSEQF
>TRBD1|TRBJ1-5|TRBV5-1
ASSLGDRELNQPQH
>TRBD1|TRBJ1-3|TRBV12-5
ASGLDPDRGLRNTIY
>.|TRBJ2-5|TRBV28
ASSFATLETQY
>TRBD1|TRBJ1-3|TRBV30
AWSVRWTGTNFSGNTIY
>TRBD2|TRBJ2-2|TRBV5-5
ASSSRTSDYTGELF
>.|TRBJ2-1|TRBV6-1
ASIRARDNEQF
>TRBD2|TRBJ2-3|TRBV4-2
ASSPLAGGGDTQY
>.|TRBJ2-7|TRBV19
ASSSGAGGNEQY
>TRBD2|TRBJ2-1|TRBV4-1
ASRRVAGYNEQF
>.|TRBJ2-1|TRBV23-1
ASSQSGENEQF
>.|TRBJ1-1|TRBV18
ASSRLFLDTEAF
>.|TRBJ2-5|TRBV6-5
ASSYSPGEETQY
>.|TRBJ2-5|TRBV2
ASRALYTQETQY
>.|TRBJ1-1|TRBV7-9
ASSLAGANTEAF
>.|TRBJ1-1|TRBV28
ASNPGPGDEAF
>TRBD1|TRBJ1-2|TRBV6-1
ASSEVDRGFYGYT
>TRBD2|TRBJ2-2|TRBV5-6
ASSFVYSGRGVGELF
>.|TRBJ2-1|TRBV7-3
ASSFAGWSEQF
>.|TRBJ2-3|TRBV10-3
AISEGSPDTQY